This T cell receptor (beta chain) comes out of a study of blood T cells in healthy people across ages. Sample-barcoded 5' priming and a J-beta primer mix drove a second PCR of about 6 to 11 cycles. TCRdb re-derived calls from the 5' RACE reads in MiXCR, one entry per CDR3 protein. The sample shows over a million distinct CDR3 sequences, approximately 59% of them seen only once. The CDR3 totals 17 residues. V was trimmed by 1 base and J by 1 base, leaving 14 bases between them. Germline CDR1 and CDR2: MGHRA and YSYEKL. This clonotype was counted between two and nine times. The amount of total RNA extracted per sample was at least 5.5 micrograms.

This chain joins TRBV4-1 and TRBJ1-5; TRBD1 might be the D (6 bases). This TCR was recovered from a man between 18 and 29 years old in good health. The material sequenced was blood. The CDR3 loop is CASSQVGSGASNQPQHF. DNA of the CDR3: TGCGCCAGCAGCCAAGTAGGGTCGGGGGCAAGCAATCAGCCCCAGCATTTT.